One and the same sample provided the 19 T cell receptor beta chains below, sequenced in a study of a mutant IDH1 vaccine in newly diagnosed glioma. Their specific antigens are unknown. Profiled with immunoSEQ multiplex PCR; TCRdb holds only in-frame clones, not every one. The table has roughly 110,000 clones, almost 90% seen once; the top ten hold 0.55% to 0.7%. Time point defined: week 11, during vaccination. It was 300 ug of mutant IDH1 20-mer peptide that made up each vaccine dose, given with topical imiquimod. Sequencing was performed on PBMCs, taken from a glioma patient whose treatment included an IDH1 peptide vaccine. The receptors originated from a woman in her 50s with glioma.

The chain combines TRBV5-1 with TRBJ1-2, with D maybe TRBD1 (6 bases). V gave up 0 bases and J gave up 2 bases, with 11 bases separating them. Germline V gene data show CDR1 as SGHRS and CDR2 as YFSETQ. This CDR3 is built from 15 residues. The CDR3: CASSLAPDRNYGYTF. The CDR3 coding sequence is TGCGCCAGCAGCTTGGCTCCGGACAGAAACTATGGCTACACCTTC.

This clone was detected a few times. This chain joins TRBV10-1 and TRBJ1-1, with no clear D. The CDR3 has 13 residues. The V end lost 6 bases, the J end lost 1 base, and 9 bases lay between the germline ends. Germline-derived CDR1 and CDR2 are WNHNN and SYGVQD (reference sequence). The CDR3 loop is CASSLTRNTEAFF. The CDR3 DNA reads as TGCGCCAGCAGCCTCACAAGGAACACTGAAGCTTTCTTT.

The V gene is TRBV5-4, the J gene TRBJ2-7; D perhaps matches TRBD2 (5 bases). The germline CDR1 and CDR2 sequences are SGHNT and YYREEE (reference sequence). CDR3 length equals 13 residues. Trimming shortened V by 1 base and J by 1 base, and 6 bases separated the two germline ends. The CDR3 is CASSLTGSYEQYF. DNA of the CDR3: TGTGCCAGCAGCTTGACGGGGTCCTACGAGCAGTACTTC.

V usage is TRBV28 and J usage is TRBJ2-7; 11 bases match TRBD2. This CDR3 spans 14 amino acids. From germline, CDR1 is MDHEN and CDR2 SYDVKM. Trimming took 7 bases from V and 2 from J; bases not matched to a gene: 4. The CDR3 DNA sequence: TGTGCCAGCATGATTAGCGGGAGGGCCTACGAGCAGTACTTC. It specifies CASMISGRAYEQYF.

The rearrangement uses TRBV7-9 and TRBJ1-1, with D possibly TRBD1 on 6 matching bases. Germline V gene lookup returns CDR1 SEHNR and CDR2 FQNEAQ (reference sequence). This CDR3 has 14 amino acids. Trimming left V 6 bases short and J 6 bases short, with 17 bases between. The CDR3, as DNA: TGTGCCAGCAGACGGTCTGGGGGCGACGCTGAAGCTTTCTTT. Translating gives CASRRSGGDAEAFF.

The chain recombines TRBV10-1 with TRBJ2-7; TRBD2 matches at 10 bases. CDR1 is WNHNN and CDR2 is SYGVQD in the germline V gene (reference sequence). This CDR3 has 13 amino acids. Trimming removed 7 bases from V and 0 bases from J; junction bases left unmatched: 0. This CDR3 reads CASKREGSYEQYF. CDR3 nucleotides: TGCGCCAGCAAGCGGGAGGGCTCCTACGAGCAGTACTTC.

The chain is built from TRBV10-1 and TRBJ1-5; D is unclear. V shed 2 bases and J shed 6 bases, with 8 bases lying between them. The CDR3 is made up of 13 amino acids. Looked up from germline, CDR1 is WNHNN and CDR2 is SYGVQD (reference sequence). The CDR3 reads CASSEMVGQPQHF. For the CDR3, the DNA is TGCGCCAGCAGTGAGATGGTCGGTCAGCCCCAGCATTTT.

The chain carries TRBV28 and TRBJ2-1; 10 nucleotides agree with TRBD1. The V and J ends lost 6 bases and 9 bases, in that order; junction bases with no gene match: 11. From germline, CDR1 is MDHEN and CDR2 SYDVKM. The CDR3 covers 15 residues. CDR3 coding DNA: TGTGCCAGCAGCAATGGACAGGGGGTCTGGGGTGAGCAGTTCTTC. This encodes CASSNGQGVWGEQFF.

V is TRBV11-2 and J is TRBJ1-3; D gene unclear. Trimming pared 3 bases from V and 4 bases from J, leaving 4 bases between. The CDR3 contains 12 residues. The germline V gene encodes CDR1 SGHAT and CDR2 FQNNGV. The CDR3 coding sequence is TGTGCCAGCAGCTTCAACGGAAACACCATATATTTT. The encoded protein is CASSFNGNTIYF.

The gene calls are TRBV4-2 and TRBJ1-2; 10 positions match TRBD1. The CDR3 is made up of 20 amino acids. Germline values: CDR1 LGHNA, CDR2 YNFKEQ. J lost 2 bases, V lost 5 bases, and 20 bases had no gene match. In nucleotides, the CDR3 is TGTGCCAGCAGCATAGACCCGGGTTTTTCGACAGGGGGCGCGAACTATGGCTACACCTTC. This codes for CASSIDPGFSTGGANYGYTF.

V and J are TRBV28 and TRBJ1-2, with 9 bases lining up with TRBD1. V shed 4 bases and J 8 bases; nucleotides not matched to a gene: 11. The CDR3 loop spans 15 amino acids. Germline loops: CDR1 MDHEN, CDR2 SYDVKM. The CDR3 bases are TGTGCCAGCAGTTCGGGACAGGGCGGATTGTTGGGCTACACCTTC. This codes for CASSSGQGGLLGYTF.

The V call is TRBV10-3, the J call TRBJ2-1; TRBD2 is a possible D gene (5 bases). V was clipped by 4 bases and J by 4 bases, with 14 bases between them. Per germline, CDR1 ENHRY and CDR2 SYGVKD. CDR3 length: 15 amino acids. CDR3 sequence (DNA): TGTGCCATCAGTGCCGGATCTCCGGGGTACAATGAGCAGTTCTTC. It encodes CAISAGSPGYNEQFF.

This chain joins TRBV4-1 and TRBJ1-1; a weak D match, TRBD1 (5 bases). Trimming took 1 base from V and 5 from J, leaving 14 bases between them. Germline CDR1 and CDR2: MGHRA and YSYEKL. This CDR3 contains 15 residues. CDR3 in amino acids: CASSQALRGVTEAFF. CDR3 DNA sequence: TGCGCCAGCAGCCAAGCTCTACGGGGGGTGACTGAAGCTTTCTTT.

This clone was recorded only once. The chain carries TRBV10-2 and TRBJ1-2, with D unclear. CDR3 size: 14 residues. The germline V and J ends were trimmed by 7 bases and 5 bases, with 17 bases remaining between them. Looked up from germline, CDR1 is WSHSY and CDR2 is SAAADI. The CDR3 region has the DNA TGCGCCAGCACCCATGAAGGGTTCGTTTATGGCTACACCTTC. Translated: CASTHEGFVYGYTF.

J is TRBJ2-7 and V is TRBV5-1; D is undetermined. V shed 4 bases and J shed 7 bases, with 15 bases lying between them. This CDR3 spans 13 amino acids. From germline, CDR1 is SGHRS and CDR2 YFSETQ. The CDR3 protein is CASSETPEGEQYF. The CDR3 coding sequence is TGCGCCAGCAGCGAGACACCCGAAGGGGAGCAGTACTTC.

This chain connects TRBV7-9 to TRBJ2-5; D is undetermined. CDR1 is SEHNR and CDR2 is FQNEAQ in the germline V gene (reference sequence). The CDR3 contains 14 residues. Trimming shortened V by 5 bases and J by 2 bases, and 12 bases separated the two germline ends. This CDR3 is CASSPRDHQETQYF. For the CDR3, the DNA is TGTGCCAGCAGCCCGCGAGACCATCAAGAGACCCAGTACTTC. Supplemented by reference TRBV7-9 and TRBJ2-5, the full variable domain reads DTGVSQNPRHKITKRGQNVTFRCDPISEHNRLYWYRQTLGQGPEFLTYFQNEAQLEKSRLLSDRFSAERPKGSFSTLEIQRTEQGDSAMYLCASSPRDHQETQYFGPGTRLLVL.

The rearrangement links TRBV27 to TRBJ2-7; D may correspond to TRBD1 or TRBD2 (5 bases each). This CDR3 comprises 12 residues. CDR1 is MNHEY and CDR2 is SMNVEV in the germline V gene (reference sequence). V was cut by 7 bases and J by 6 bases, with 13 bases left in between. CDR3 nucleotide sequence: TGTGCCAGCATGAAATTCGGGACCGAGCAGTACTTC. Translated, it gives CASMKFGTEQYF.

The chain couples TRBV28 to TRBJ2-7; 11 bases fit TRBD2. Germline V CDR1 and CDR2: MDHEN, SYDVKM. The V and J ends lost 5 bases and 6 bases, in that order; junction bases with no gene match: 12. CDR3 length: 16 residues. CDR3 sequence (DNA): TGTGCCAGCAGTCTGACTCGGCTAGCGGGAGGAGGCGAGCAGTACTTC. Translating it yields CASSLTRLAGGGEQYF.

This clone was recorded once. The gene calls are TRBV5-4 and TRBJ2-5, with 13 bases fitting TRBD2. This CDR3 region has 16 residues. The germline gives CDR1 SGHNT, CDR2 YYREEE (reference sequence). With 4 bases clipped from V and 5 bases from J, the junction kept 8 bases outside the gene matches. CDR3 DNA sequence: TGTGCCAGCAGCCCCCCGGGACTAGCGGGAATTGAGACCCAGTACTTC. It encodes CASSPPGLAGIETQYF.